This T cell receptor beta chain stems from a study of radiation and T cells in renal cell carcinoma. Comment on this clone: Antigen unknown.

This CDR3 contains 13 residues. In germline, CDR1 is SGHTA, CDR2 FQGNSA. Trimming left V 4 bases short and J 7 bases short, with 12 bases between. Notes on the study in general: From baseline, blood top tumor clonotypes peaked at 2 weeks post-radiation.

Time point of the sample: baseline pretreatment blood. The treatment is: 15 Gy SBRT to primary tumor, nephrectomy 4 weeks later. Serial blood draws occurred at baseline and 2 and 4 weeks post-SBRT. Clones were sequenced by immunoSEQ multiplex PCR, and TCRdb holds only the in-frame ones, with some missing. Among about 140,000 clones listed, 83% were seen once. This TCR came from a woman aged 50 to 65 with renal cell carcinoma. The chain joins TRBV7-2 to TRBJ2-3; perhaps TRBD2 as D (5 bases). The input for sequencing was blood, taken from a patient whose treatment included radiotherapy and nephrectomy. The chain's CDR3 is CASSSTSGYTQYF. DNA of the CDR3: TGTGCCAGCAGCTCGACCTCGGGGTATACGCAGTATTTT.